Below, 23 T cell receptor beta chains from the same sample are listed, as sequenced in a study of T cells after yellow fever vaccination. TCRdb redid the calling of the 5' RACE reads with MiXCR, one entry per CDR3 protein. This repertoire shows some 120,000 distinct CDR3 sequences, about 8.8% found once; its top ten account for almost 40%. The sample consisted of CD8+ T cells sorted from PBMCs, taken on the day of the yellow fever booster vaccination. The origin of the receptors is a man aged 18 to 29 who received the YFV17D yellow fever vaccine.

The chain joins TRBV7-9 to TRBJ2-2; D perhaps matches TRBD1 (5 bases). The CDR3 contains 17 residues. V was pared by 5 bases and J by 4 bases, with 20 bases between. Looked up from germline, CDR1 is SEHNR and CDR2 is FQNEAQ (reference sequence). CDR3: CASSPPAQGLGTGELFF. CDR3 sequence (DNA): TGTGCCAGCAGCCCCCCGGCGCAGGGTCTCGGCACCGGGGAGCTGTTTTTT.

In its sample, this clonotype was seen a few times. The V and J genes are TRBV7-9 and TRBJ2-5; D gene uncertain. CDR3 length: 13 residues. Germline V gene sequence: CDR1 SEHNR, CDR2 FQNEAQ (reference sequence). Trimming took 5 bases from V and 5 from J, leaving 12 bases between them. CDR3 sequence: CASSDGGWETQYF. The CDR3 region has the DNA TGTGCCAGCAGCGACGGTGGGTGGGAGACCCAGTACTTC.

This clonotype turned up a few times. The chain joins TRBV6-2 or TRBV6-3 to TRBJ2-4, with D perhaps TRBD1 or TRBD2 (5 bases each). The length of the CDR3 is 14 residues. The germline CDR1 and CDR2 sequences are MNHEY and SVGEGT. V was cut by 5 bases and J by 6 bases, with 14 bases left in between. CDR3 loop: CASSLAMGVNIQYF. In nucleotides, the CDR3 is TGTGCCAGCAGTCTGGCGATGGGGGTAAACATTCAGTACTTC.

Ten or more counts support this clonotype. The V call is TRBV11-2, the J call TRBJ2-7, with D hard to call. Per the germline V gene, CDR1 is SGHAT and CDR2 is FQNNGV. V dropped 5 bases and J dropped 2 bases, with 19 bases sitting between them. This CDR3 comprises 16 residues. This chain's CDR3 is CASSPPGRFGAYEQYF. The CDR3 DNA follows: TGTGCCAGCAGCCCGCCTGGACGGTTTGGGGCCTACGAGCAGTACTTC.

This clonotype was observed at least ten times. The CDR3 loop is CASKQGFMSNTEAFF. In DNA, the CDR3 is TGCGCCAGCAAACAGGGTTTTATGTCGAACACTGAAGCTTTCTTT. The chain combines TRBV4-3 with TRBJ1-1, with a weak D call TRBD1 (6 bases). The CDR3 has 15 amino acids. V lost 7 bases to trimming and J lost 1 base, with 16 bases between them. Germline CDR1 LGHNA, CDR2 YSLEER.

This clonotype has a handful of counts. This chain links TRBV27 with TRBJ2-5; 9 nucleotides match TRBD1. The length of the CDR3 is 15 residues. Germline lookup yields CDR1 MNHEY and CDR2 SMNVEV (reference sequence). V was clipped by 3 bases and J by 2 bases; unmatched bases: 4. CDR3 sequence (DNA): TGTGCCAGCAGTTTGGGGACAGGGTTACAAGAGACCCAGTACTTC. Translating it yields CASSLGTGLQETQYF.

This clonotype has just a few counts. V is TRBV20-1 and J is TRBJ1-2, with D unclear. Germline V gene sequence: CDR1 DFQATT, CDR2 SNEGSKA (reference sequence). V was shortened by 1 base and J by 4 bases, with 7 bases between the two germline ends. This CDR3 contains 12 residues. The CDR3 coding sequence is TGCAGTGCTAGAGGGGATTTCTATGGCTACACCTTC. Its protein is CSARGDFYGYTF.

This clonotype was counted a few times. This chain joins TRBV4-1 and TRBJ2-1; D tentatively fits TRBD1 or TRBD2 (6 bases each). In germline, CDR1 is MGHRA, CDR2 YSYEKL. This CDR3 is built from 17 residues. V was clipped by 4 bases and J by 4 bases, with 20 bases between them. In DNA form, the CDR3 reads TGCGCCAGCAGCCTTAGGGGGGCCAGCCAGGGATACAATGAGCAGTTCTTC. This sequence encodes CASSLRGASQGYNEQFF.

This clonotype was seen a few times. The chain joins TRBV6-5 to TRBJ2-2, with D perhaps matching TRBD2 (5 bases). Germline assignment: CDR1 MNHEY and CDR2 SVGAGI. The CDR3 is 16 amino acids. V lost 2 bases to trimming and J lost 7 bases, with 17 bases between them. The CDR3 region is CASSYGSGGPIGELFF. CDR3 in DNA: TGTGCCAGCAGTTACGGGTCCGGCGGGCCTATCGGGGAGCTGTTTTTT.

There are a few counts of this clonotype. The chain carries TRBV7-6 and TRBJ2-2; no firm D call. Germline V gene data show CDR1 as SGHVS and CDR2 as FNYEAQ. The CDR3 length is 13 residues. V shed 2 bases and J shed 5 bases, with 6 bases lying between them. This chain's CDR3 is CASSLMGTGELFF. As DNA, the CDR3 is TGTGCCAGCAGCTTAATGGGGACCGGGGAGCTGTTTTTT.

This clonotype was found a few times. This sequence joins TRBV4-2 and TRBJ2-1, with TRBD2 as a possible D gene (5 bases). The V gene lost 0 bases and the J gene lost 10 bases, with 22 bases spanning the gap. Germline CDR1 and CDR2: LGHNA and YNFKEQ. The CDR3 length is 17 residues. The CDR3 DNA follows: TGTGCCAGCAGCCAAGAAGGACTTTCAGGACCAGAGGAGGAGCAGTTCTTC. Residues: CASSQEGLSGPEEEQFF.

The chain joins TRBV6-5 to TRBJ2-3; 8 bases are a match to TRBD2. This CDR3 comprises 17 residues. Germline V gives CDR1 MNHEY, CDR2 SVGAGI. V was clipped by 5 bases and J by 1 base; unmatched bases: 11. Here the CDR3 reads CASSRPLGAGGTDTQYF. CDR3 bases: TGTGCCAGCAGTCGTCCCCTGGGAGCGGGGGGCACAGATACGCAGTATTTT.

This clonotype turned up a few times. The chain has TRBV24-1 and TRBJ1-2; D may be TRBD1 (5 bases). Germline CDR1 and CDR2: KGHDR and SFDVKD. V was clipped by 3 bases and J by 11 bases, with 9 bases between them. This CDR3 is 11 amino acids long. The CDR3 protein is CATSDLGLYTF. CDR3 DNA sequence: TGTGCCACCAGTGATCTGGGACTTTACACCTTC.

This clonotype has a handful of counts. V usage is TRBV7-9 and J usage is TRBJ2-3; D is perhaps TRBD1 (6 bases). CDR1 SEHNR and CDR2 FQNEAQ come from the germline V gene (reference sequence). The V gene lost 2 bases and the J gene lost 2 bases, with 11 bases spanning the gap. The CDR3 extends over 15 amino acids. CDR3 coding DNA: TGTGCCAGCAGCTTATCGGGACACCTCACAGATACGCAGTATTTT. This encodes CASSLSGHLTDTQYF.

The V and J genes are TRBV4-1 and TRBJ2-7; perhaps D is TRBD1 or TRBD2 (6 bases each). Germline V gene data show CDR1 as MGHRA and CDR2 as YSYEKL. This CDR3 has 18 amino acids. Trimming shortened V by 0 bases and J by 1 base, and 19 bases separated the two germline ends. The CDR3 reads CASSQDLGGQGGSYEQYF. The CDR3 DNA sequence: TGCGCCAGCAGCCAAGATTTGGGGGGACAAGGGGGATCCTACGAGCAGTACTTC.

This clonotype was observed a handful of times. This chain links TRBV7-6 with TRBJ2-7, with a tentative D call TRBD1 (6 bases). Trimming removed 2 bases from V and 4 bases from J, with 15 bases in between. The CDR3 spans 15 residues. CDR1 and CDR2 from the germline V gene are SGHVS and FNYEAQ. DNA for the CDR3: TGTGCCAGCAGCTTAAGTCTGACAGGACCGTACGAGCAGTACTTC. This encodes CASSLSLTGPYEQYF.

V is TRBV12-3 or TRBV12-4 and J is TRBJ1-3; maybe TRBD1 (6 bases). This CDR3 is 16 amino acids long. The V end lost 3 bases, the J end lost 0 bases, and 12 bases lay between the germline ends. The CDR3 bases are TGTGCCAGCAGTTTTCCCCAGGGGTACTCTGGAAACACCATATATTTT. This gives the protein CASSFPQGYSGNTIYF.

This chain links TRBV11-2 with TRBJ2-7; D is tentatively TRBD1 or TRBD2 (5 bases each). The germline V and J ends were trimmed by 0 bases and 0 bases, with 9 bases remaining between them. The CDR3 has 15 residues. Per the germline V gene, CDR1 is SGHAT and CDR2 is FQNNGV. The DNA of the CDR3 is TGTGCCAGCAGCTTAGAGGGGGTAGTCTCCTACGAGCAGTACTTC. Translated: CASSLEGVVSYEQYF. Full variable domain (remainder filled in from reference TRBV11-2 and TRBJ2-7): EAGVAQSPRYKIIEKRQSVAFWCNPISGHATLYWYQQILGQGPKLLIQFQNNGVVDDSQLPKDRFSAERLKGVDSTLKIQPAKLEDSAVYLCASSLEGVVSYEQYFGPGTRLTVT.

The chain recombines TRBV6-5 with TRBJ2-7; no reliable D call. This CDR3 is 13 amino acids long. Trimming shortened V by 2 bases and J by 6 bases, and 11 bases separated the two germline ends. Germline-derived CDR1 and CDR2 are MNHEY and SVGAGI. Here the CDR3 DNA reads TGTGCCAGCAGTTACCGGGCAGACGGCGAGCAGTACGTC. It encodes CASSYRADGEQYV.

This clonotype showed up many times. The J gene is TRBJ2-3, the V gene TRBV4-1; D uncertain. V lost 1 base, J lost 0 bases, and 5 bases lay in between. The CDR3 runs 14 residues. Per the germline V gene, CDR1 is MGHRA and CDR2 is YSYEKL. The CDR3 sequence: CASSQAGSTDTQYF. CDR3 DNA: TGCGCCAGCAGCCAAGCTGGCAGCACAGATACGCAGTATTTT.

The chain has TRBV11-3 and TRBJ2-3; no reliable D call. The germline V gene has CDR1 SGHNT and CDR2 YENEEA. This CDR3 is 13 amino acids long. Trimming stripped 2 bases from V and 6 bases from J, with 9 bases between. The CDR3 DNA reads as TGTGCCAGCAGCTTATCGGCAATGGATACGCAGTATTTT. Protein sequence: CASSLSAMDTQYF.

This chain links TRBV9 with TRBJ2-2; D is unresolved. V lost 4 bases to trimming and J lost 9 bases, with 16 bases between them. CDR1 and CDR2 from the germline V gene are SGDLS and YYNGEE. The CDR3 loop spans 14 amino acids. Here the CDR3 reads CASSPWSDPRELFF. The CDR3 DNA sequence: TGTGCCAGCAGCCCCTGGTCTGATCCGAGGGAGCTGTTTTTT.

In its sample, this clonotype was seen a few times. The rearrangement uses TRBV4-1 and TRBJ1-2, with D perhaps TRBD1 (6 bases). The CDR3 extends over 14 amino acids. From germline, CDR1 is MGHRA and CDR2 YSYEKL. V shed 4 bases and J shed 4 bases, with 13 bases lying between them. The CDR3 DNA follows: TGCGCCAGCAGCCCGACAGGTTTACCCTATGGCTACACCTTC. As protein: CASSPTGLPYGYTF.